This is a list of T cell receptor beta chains from one sample in a study of blood T cell repertoires in COVID-19. Measured with immunoSEQ multiplex PCR; TCRdb has only the in-frame clones, and not every one. This table has about 190,000 clones, about 88% appearing once. Sequencing was performed on peripheral blood. Every receptor here comes from a woman aged 80 or older with acute or convalescent COVID-19. Each CDR3 is given with its conserved first and last residue. Fields, in order: clone size, D gene, CDR3 length, V gene, J gene, CDR3 DNA, CDR3 protein. D genes are given only for firm matches. Size values are once, few and many counts, or a class for expanded clones, and some rows have none.

abundance: .; d_gene: TRBD2; len: 15; v_gene: TRBV18; j_gene: TRBJ2-3; CDR3nt: TGTGCCAGCTCACCACCGGGGACTAACACAGATACGCAGTATTTT; CDR3aa: CASSPPGTNTDTQYF
abundance: .; d_gene: TRBD1; len: 16; v_gene: TRBV6-2/TRBV6-3; j_gene: TRBJ2-5; CDR3nt: TGTGCCAGCAGCCCTATCACAGGGGCAGGCGGGGAGACCCAGTACTTC; CDR3aa: CASSPITGAGGETQYF
abundance: .; d_gene: TRBD2; len: 16; v_gene: TRBV27; j_gene: TRBJ2-7; CDR3nt: TGTGCCAGCGCTCACATTGTTGGGCGGGAGGACTACGAGCAGTACTTC; CDR3aa: CASAHIVGREDYEQYF
abundance: .; d_gene: .; len: 15; v_gene: TRBV27; j_gene: TRBJ1-2; CDR3nt: TGTGCCAGCAGTTTATCAGGCAGGGTGAACTATGGCTACACCTTC; CDR3aa: CASSLSGRVNYGYTF
abundance: .; d_gene: .; len: 12; v_gene: TRBV10-3; j_gene: TRBJ2-7; CDR3nt: TGTGCCTCCTCAGCGACTAGTTACGAGCAGTACTTC; CDR3aa: CASSATSYEQYF
abundance: once; d_gene: TRBD1; len: 14; v_gene: TRBV10-1; j_gene: TRBJ1-5; CDR3nt: TGCGCCAGCGCCGGACAGGGGCCCCCGTTGGCCCAGCATTTT; CDR3aa: CASAGQGPPLAQHF
abundance: few; d_gene: TRBD2; len: 13; v_gene: TRBV29-1; j_gene: TRBJ2-7; CDR3nt: TGCAGCGTTCGGCGGGAGGGCCCCTACGAGCAGTACTTC; CDR3aa: CSVRREGPYEQYF
abundance: .; d_gene: TRBD1; len: 13; v_gene: TRBV6-6; j_gene: TRBJ1-4; CDR3nt: TGTGCCAGCACACACAGGGGGTCGGAAAAACTGTTTTTT; CDR3aa: CASTHRGSEKLFF
abundance: .; d_gene: .; len: 19; v_gene: TRBV15; j_gene: TRBJ1-3; CDR3nt: TGTGCCACCAGCAGAGATACGGGATCGGGGGGTTTCTCTGGAAACACCATATATTTT; CDR3aa: CATSRDTGSGGFSGNTIYF
abundance: .; d_gene: .; len: 14; v_gene: TRBV7-2; j_gene: TRBJ1-5; CDR3nt: TGTGCCAGCAGCTCTGACAGATATAATCAGCCCCAGCATTTT; CDR3aa: CASSSDRYNQPQHF
abundance: .; d_gene: .; len: 12; v_gene: TRBV6-1; j_gene: TRBJ2-7; CDR3nt: TGTGCCAGCAGTGACCAGGGGCCCGAGCAGTACTTC; CDR3aa: CASSDQGPEQYF
abundance: .; d_gene: TRBD2; len: 13; v_gene: TRBV6-1; j_gene: TRBJ2-5; CDR3nt: TGTGCCAGCAAAACTAGCGGCCAAGAGACCCAGTACTTC; CDR3aa: CASKTSGQETQYF
abundance: once; d_gene: TRBD2; len: 16; v_gene: TRBV19; j_gene: TRBJ2-1; CDR3nt: TGTGCCAGTAGTAGGACCGGGACTAGTAGTTTTACTGAGCAGTTCTTC; CDR3aa: CASSRTGTSSFTEQFF
abundance: .; d_gene: .; len: 15; v_gene: TRBV30; j_gene: TRBJ1-6; CDR3nt: TGTGCCTGGAGTGAGACAGTTGGTCGGAATTCACCCCTCCACTTT; CDR3aa: CAWSETVGRNSPLHF
abundance: .; d_gene: .; len: 15; v_gene: TRBV6-5; j_gene: TRBJ1-3; CDR3nt: TGTGCCAGCAGCACGGGAGAAGCGAGGGGAAACACCATATATTTT; CDR3aa: CASSTGEARGNTIYF
abundance: .; d_gene: .; len: 13; v_gene: TRBV2; j_gene: TRBJ1-6; CDR3nt: TGTGCCAGTTGTCCGGGCTATAATTCACCCCTCCACTTT; CDR3aa: CASCPGYNSPLHF
abundance: .; d_gene: .; len: 17; v_gene: TRBV5-5; j_gene: TRBJ2-7; CDR3nt: TGTGCCAGCAGCTTGATTCAGGCGGGATCGTCCCTATACGAGCAGTACTTC; CDR3aa: CASSLIQAGSSLYEQYF
abundance: .; d_gene: TRBD1; len: 11; v_gene: TRBV30; j_gene: TRBJ2-3; CDR3nt: TGTGCCTGGAGGGGACAGGGTACGCAGTATTTT; CDR3aa: CAWRGQGTQYF
abundance: .; d_gene: TRBD1; len: 17; v_gene: TRBV7-9; j_gene: TRBJ1-2; CDR3nt: TGTGCCAGCAGCTTGGGACAGGGGAGCGAGACTGCCTATGGCTACACCTTC; CDR3aa: CASSLGQGSETAYGYTF
abundance: .; d_gene: .; len: 12; v_gene: TRBV5-1; j_gene: TRBJ2-3; CDR3nt: TGCGCCAGCAGCCGCCTCGGAGATACGCAGTATTTT; CDR3aa: CASSRLGDTQYF
abundance: .; d_gene: .; len: 14; v_gene: TRBV29-1; j_gene: TRBJ1-2; CDR3nt: TGCAGCGTCGGGTCGACAGGCCGATCCTATGGCTACACCTTC; CDR3aa: CSVGSTGRSYGYTF
abundance: .; d_gene: TRBD2; len: 15; v_gene: TRBV5-1; j_gene: TRBJ2-5; CDR3nt: TGCGCCAGCAGCTTGGGACTAGCGGGTCGGGAGACCCAGTACTTC; CDR3aa: CASSLGLAGRETQYF
abundance: .; d_gene: TRBD2; len: 14; v_gene: TRBV7-9; j_gene: TRBJ2-1; CDR3nt: TGTGCCAGCAGCTATGGGGCGGGAGGGCCTGAGCAGTTCTTC; CDR3aa: CASSYGAGGPEQFF
abundance: few; d_gene: .; len: 12; v_gene: TRBV5-1; j_gene: TRBJ2-1; CDR3nt: TGCGCCAGCAGCCCGTATCAGGGTGAGCAGTTCTTC; CDR3aa: CASSPYQGEQFF
abundance: few; d_gene: .; len: 15; v_gene: TRBV7-2; j_gene: TRBJ1-1; CDR3nt: TGTGCCAGCAGCTTTACAGGGATGGCGAACACTGAAGCTTTCTTT; CDR3aa: CASSFTGMANTEAFF
abundance: .; d_gene: TRBD2; len: 15; v_gene: TRBV6-5; j_gene: TRBJ2-2; CDR3nt: TGTGCCAGCAGGCGGGCGGGAGGGCTCGCCGGGGAGCTGTTTTTT; CDR3aa: CASRRAGGLAGELFF
abundance: .; d_gene: TRBD1; len: 17; v_gene: TRBV2; j_gene: TRBJ1-6; CDR3nt: TGTGCCAGCAGGGAACAGGGGGCGAGCTCCTATAATTCACCCCTCCACTTT; CDR3aa: CASREQGASSYNSPLHF
abundance: .; d_gene: .; len: 16; v_gene: TRBV24-1; j_gene: TRBJ1-1; CDR3nt: TGTGCCACCATCCCGGGAGGATGGGCGATCTCCACTGAAGCTTTCTTT; CDR3aa: CATIPGGWAISTEAFF
abundance: .; d_gene: .; len: 12; v_gene: TRBV2; j_gene: TRBJ2-3; CDR3nt: TGTGCCAGCGGGCCTAGCACAGATACGCAGTATTTT; CDR3aa: CASGPSTDTQYF
abundance: .; d_gene: .; len: 14; v_gene: TRBV20-1; j_gene: TRBJ2-1; CDR3nt: TGCAGTGCTAGTTGGTCGCAGCGGTACAATGAGCAGTTCTTC; CDR3aa: CSASWSQRYNEQFF
abundance: .; d_gene: TRBD1; len: 16; v_gene: TRBV6-6; j_gene: TRBJ1-4; CDR3nt: TGTGCCAGCACCCTTCAGGGCACAGGGGCCAGGGAAAAACTGTTTTTT; CDR3aa: CASTLQGTGAREKLFF
abundance: .; d_gene: .; len: 14; v_gene: TRBV7-9; j_gene: TRBJ1-1; CDR3nt: TGTGCCAGCAGCAAACATCAGGGTGACACTGAAGCTTTCTTT; CDR3aa: CASSKHQGDTEAFF
abundance: .; d_gene: .; len: 13; v_gene: TRBV19; j_gene: TRBJ2-3; CDR3nt: TGTGCCAGTAGTTTAACGGGGACAGATACGCAGTATTTT; CDR3aa: CASSLTGTDTQYF
abundance: many; d_gene: TRBD1; len: 14; v_gene: TRBV28; j_gene: TRBJ1-4; CDR3nt: TGTGCCAGCAGTTTCACTACAGGGGGTGAAAAACTGTTTTTT; CDR3aa: CASSFTTGGEKLFF
abundance: .; d_gene: .; len: 14; v_gene: TRBV4-3; j_gene: TRBJ1-1; CDR3nt: TGCGCCAGCAGCCTCAACCCAGGGAACACTGAAGCTTTCTTT; CDR3aa: CASSLNPGNTEAFF
abundance: .; d_gene: .; len: 14; v_gene: TRBV23-1; j_gene: TRBJ1-5; CDR3nt: TGCGCCAGCATTCTCCGGAGAAGCAATCAGCCCCAGCATTTT; CDR3aa: CASILRRSNQPQHF
abundance: .; d_gene: TRBD1; len: 14; v_gene: TRBV5-1; j_gene: TRBJ1-2; CDR3nt: TGCGCCAGCAGCTCGGCAGGGGGCAACTATGGCTACACCTTC; CDR3aa: CASSSAGGNYGYTF
abundance: .; d_gene: .; len: 16; v_gene: TRBV7-9; j_gene: TRBJ1-1; CDR3nt: TGTGCCAGCAGCTTAAGGTATGGCAGGATTACACCTGAAGCTTTCTTT; CDR3aa: CASSLRYGRITPEAFF
abundance: .; d_gene: .; len: 14; v_gene: TRBV19; j_gene: TRBJ1-1; CDR3nt: TGTGCCAGTAGTAGTGCAGGGAAAAAAAGGGAAGCTTTCTTT; CDR3aa: CASSSAGKKREAFF
abundance: .; d_gene: .; len: 15; v_gene: TRBV5-1; j_gene: TRBJ1-3; CDR3nt: TGCGCCAGCAGCTTGGGAAGCCTGTCTGGAAACACCATATATTTT; CDR3aa: CASSLGSLSGNTIYF
abundance: .; d_gene: TRBD2; len: 18; v_gene: TRBV7-3; j_gene: TRBJ2-1; CDR3nt: TGTGCCAGCAGCTTGACCCGGGGAGGGGATGGGGAATACAATGAGCAGTTCTTC; CDR3aa: CASSLTRGGDGEYNEQFF
abundance: .; d_gene: .; len: 14; v_gene: TRBV28; j_gene: TRBJ1-1; CDR3nt: TGTGCCAGCAGTTACGGGGAGCCCCACACTGAAGCTTTCTTT; CDR3aa: CASSYGEPHTEAFF
abundance: .; d_gene: .; len: 16; v_gene: TRBV5-1; j_gene: TRBJ1-2; CDR3nt: TGCGCCAGCAGCTTGGTAGGGTCGGGATCTAACTATGGCTACACCTTC; CDR3aa: CASSLVGSGSNYGYTF
abundance: .; d_gene: TRBD1; len: 14; v_gene: TRBV5-5; j_gene: TRBJ1-1; CDR3nt: TGTGCCAGCAGACGACAGGGACCTAACACTGAAGCTTTCTTT; CDR3aa: CASRRQGPNTEAFF
abundance: .; d_gene: .; len: 17; v_gene: TRBV14; j_gene: TRBJ1-3; CDR3nt: TGTGCCAGCAGCCAAGATCAGGGGATTTTCTCTGGAAACACCATATATTTT; CDR3aa: CASSQDQGIFSGNTIYF
abundance: few; d_gene: .; len: 13; v_gene: TRBV28; j_gene: TRBJ1-1; CDR3nt: TGTGCCAGCAGTCCCGTTCCGAACACTGAAGCTTTCTTT; CDR3aa: CASSPVPNTEAFF
abundance: .; d_gene: .; len: 15; v_gene: TRBV5-6; j_gene: TRBJ2-5; CDR3nt: TGTGCCAGCAGCTTGGCAGGGCAGGGCCAAGAGACCCAGTACTTC; CDR3aa: CASSLAGQGQETQYF
abundance: once; d_gene: TRBD1; len: 16; v_gene: TRBV5-1; j_gene: TRBJ2-5; CDR3nt: TGCGCCAGCAGCCTAACGGAACAGGGGGCCGCAGAGACCCAGTACTTC; CDR3aa: CASSLTEQGAAETQYF
abundance: .; d_gene: .; len: 17; v_gene: TRBV4-3; j_gene: TRBJ2-7; CDR3nt: TGCGCCAGCAGCCAAGTCGTAGGGGCAGGGCTCCCCTACGAGCAGTACTTC; CDR3aa: CASSQVVGAGLPYEQYF
abundance: once; d_gene: TRBD2; len: 18; v_gene: TRBV4-3; j_gene: TRBJ2-1; CDR3nt: TGCGCCAGCAGCCAAGATCGGGTAGCGGGAGGCTCCTACAATGAGCAGTTCTTC; CDR3aa: CASSQDRVAGGSYNEQFF